These 19 T cell receptor beta chains were sequenced from one sample in a study of blood T cell repertoires in COVID-19. Generated by immunoSEQ multiplex PCR, the TCRdb table keeps only in-frame clones and is missing some. The repertoire holds 310,000 or so clones, with 86% as singletons. The specimen sequenced was peripheral blood. These receptors originate from a woman aged 25-40 years who had recovered from COVID-19.

The gene calls are TRBV18 and TRBJ1-6; 12 bases are a match to TRBD1. The ends lost 3 bases at V and 10 bases at J; junction bases unmatched: 1. Germline values: CDR1 KGHSH, CDR2 LQKENI. This CDR3 has 14 residues. The CDR3 is CASSPGTGGSPLHF. The CDR3 DNA reads TGTGCCAGCTCACCTGGGACAGGGGGCTCACCCCTCCACTTT. Full variable domain (remainder filled in from reference TRBV18 and TRBJ1-6): NAGVMQNPRHLVRRRGQEARLRCSPMKGHSHVYWYRQLPEEGLKFMVYLQKENIIDESGMPKERFSAEFPKEGPSILRIQQVVRGDSAAYFCASSPGTGGSPLHFGNGTRLTVT.

This chain uses TRBV18 with TRBJ2-3; D remains unclear. Germline V gene data show CDR1 as KGHSH and CDR2 as LQKENI. The CDR3 totals 14 residues. V was trimmed by 4 bases and J by 0 bases, leaving 8 bases between them. The CDR3 spells CASSLPGSTDTQYF. As DNA, the CDR3 is TGTGCCAGCTCACTGCCCGGGAGCACAGATACGCAGTATTTT.

CDR3 in DNA: TGTGCCAGCAGCCAGTTAGGGGCTGAAGCTTTCTTT. Its translation is CASSQLGAEAFF. The chain recombines TRBV6-5 with TRBJ1-1; weak D call: TRBD1 (5 bases). Trimming removed 6 bases at V and 6 bases at J, with 11 bases between. This CDR3 comprises 12 residues. Germline CDR1 reads MNHEY; CDR2 reads SVGAGI.

This clone occurred once. The V and J genes are TRBV7-9 and TRBJ2-5, with TRBD1 matching over 11 bases. V shed 1 base, J shed 5 bases, and the junction held 9 bases outside the gene matches. This CDR3 comprises 17 residues. Germline CDR1 SEHNR, CDR2 FQNEAQ (reference sequence). The CDR3 nucleotides read TGTGCCAGCAGCTTAGGGTATAGGACAGGGGGCTTCGAGACCCAGTACTTC. Amino acids: CASSLGYRTGGFETQYF.

The genes are TRBV10-1 and TRBJ2-7; the match to TRBD1 covers 9 bases. Per germline, CDR1 WNHNN and CDR2 SYGVQD (reference sequence). The V segment lost 7 bases and the J segment 5 bases; nucleotides outside the gene matches: 6. CDR3 length: 13 amino acids. The CDR3 is CASTKDRGHEQYF. CDR3 nucleotide sequence: TGCGCCAGCACAAAGGACAGGGGCCACGAGCAGTACTTC.

J is TRBJ2-7 and V is TRBV2, with D perhaps matching TRBD1 (6 bases). CDR1 is SNHLY, CDR2 FYNNEI, per germline. Trimming pared 1 base from V and 2 bases from J, leaving 9 bases between. CDR3 length: 14 amino acids. CDR3 amino acids: CASSEEQGPYEQYF. CDR3 in DNA: TGTGCCAGCAGTGAAGAACAGGGACCCTACGAGCAGTACTTC.

The rearrangement links TRBV6-2 or TRBV6-3 to TRBJ2-1, with D hard to call. Germline values: CDR1 MNHEY, CDR2 SVGEGT. V shed 2 bases and J shed 6 bases, with 5 bases lying between them. This CDR3 spans 12 amino acids. The CDR3 coding sequence is TGTGCCAGCAGTTACGGCAGCAATGAGCAGTTCTTC. Translating it yields CASSYGSNEQFF.

This clone is a singleton in its sample. The chain couples TRBV6-5 to TRBJ1-6, with D perhaps TRBD1 (6 bases). V was pared by 9 bases and J by 7 bases, with 13 bases between. Germline CDR1 and CDR2: MNHEY and SVGAGI. CDR3 length: 13 amino acids. In nucleotides, the CDR3 is TGTGCCAGTTTACAGGGTGACAATTCACCCCTCCACTTT. Translated, it gives CASLQGDNSPLHF.

The chain carries TRBV29-1 and TRBJ1-5; maybe TRBD1 (5 bases). In germline, CDR1 is SQVTM, CDR2 ANQGSEA. There are 14 residues in the CDR3. Trimming took 4 bases from V and 1 from J, leaving 11 bases between them. CDR3 amino acids: CSVAPDKSNQPQHF. The CDR3 coding sequence is TGCAGCGTTGCGCCGGACAAGAGCAATCAGCCCCAGCATTTT.

The V gene is TRBV11-3, the J gene TRBJ2-3, with a tentative D call TRBD2 (6 bases). Germline CDR1 SGHNT, CDR2 YENEEA. V lost 3 bases and J lost 2, with 12 bases in between. The CDR3 runs to 15 residues. The CDR3 DNA sequence: TGTGCCAGCAGCTTCACGGGGGTAACCACAGATACGCAGTATTTT. Translated, it gives CASSFTGVTTDTQYF.

The gene calls are TRBV6-5 and TRBJ2-7; weak D call: TRBD2 (6 bases). From germline, CDR1 is MNHEY and CDR2 SVGAGI. The CDR3 sequence is 13 residues long. Trimming pared 6 bases from V and 7 bases from J, leaving 16 bases between. The CDR3 DNA follows: TGTGCCAGCAGAGTGTTGGTCCGGGGGGAGCAGTACTTC. It specifies CASRVLVRGEQYF.

The chain links TRBV28 to TRBJ2-1; a possible D gene is TRBD1 (6 bases). Germline V lookup: CDR1 MDHEN, CDR2 SYDVKM. The length of the CDR3 is 17 residues. V dropped 6 bases and J dropped 2 bases, with 20 bases sitting between them. CDR3 sequence reads: CASSSRLIGGPYNEQFF. CDR3 DNA: TGTGCCAGCAGCTCAAGACTCATAGGGGGTCCCTACAATGAGCAGTTCTTC.

V gene TRBV6-6 combines with J gene TRBJ1-4; D not resolved. The V end was cut by 0 bases, the J end by 7 bases, with 9 bases between. Germline values: CDR1 MNHNY, CDR2 SVGAGI (reference sequence). The CDR3 spans 14 residues. In DNA form, the CDR3 reads TGTGCCAGCAGTTACTCTTTAGATGCTGAAAAACTGTTTTTT. Translating it yields CASSYSLDAEKLFF.

This clone was seen only once. V usage is TRBV2 and J usage is TRBJ2-3; 7 bases fit TRBD1. Germline values: CDR1 SNHLY, CDR2 FYNNEI. The CDR3 extends over 15 amino acids. After removal of 3 bases from V and 5 bases from J, the junction contained 8 bases not matched to a gene. The chain's CDR3 is CASSDPGGNLDTQYF. As DNA, the CDR3 is TGTGCCAGCAGTGATCCAGGGGGTAATTTAGATACGCAGTATTTT.

The V and J genes are TRBV19 and TRBJ1-2, with D maybe TRBD1 (6 bases). The CDR3 length is 14 residues. Deletions cut 6 bases from V and 0 bases from J, with 11 bases between. From germline, CDR1 is LNHDA and CDR2 SQIVND (reference sequence). The chain's CDR3 is CASSQGSTNYGYTF. DNA of the CDR3: TGTGCCAGTAGCCAGGGGTCGACTAACTATGGCTACACCTTC.

The V gene is TRBV10-3, the J gene TRBJ2-7; possibly TRBD1 for D (5 bases). Trimming pared 5 bases from V and 0 bases from J, leaving 8 bases between. Germline-derived CDR1 and CDR2 are ENHRY and SYGVKD. This CDR3 comprises 13 residues. Here the CDR3 DNA reads TGTGCCATCAGTCAGGGCGACTCCTACGAGCAGTACTTC. It translates to CAISQGDSYEQYF.

The chain is built from TRBV6-2 or TRBV6-3 and TRBJ2-3; D not resolved. The CDR3 has 11 amino acids. Deletions cut 6 bases from V and 8 bases from J, with 9 bases between. Germline V gene data show CDR1 as MNHEY and CDR2 as SVGEGT. The CDR3 region has the DNA TGTGCCAGCAGCGATCCGGGTACGCAGTATTTT. Its protein is CASSDPGTQYF.

CDR3 in amino acids: CSVARTGETQYF. The CDR3 DNA is TGCAGCGTTGCCCGGACAGGAGAGACCCAGTACTTC. The J gene is TRBJ2-5, the V gene TRBV29-1; 7 nucleotides agree with TRBD1. V was clipped by 4 bases and J by 4 bases; unmatched bases: 3. Germline V gives CDR1 SQVTM, CDR2 ANQGSEA. The CDR3 consists of 12 residues.

The chain combines TRBV5-1 with TRBJ2-1; TRBD2 might be the D (5 bases). The length of the CDR3 is 11 residues. CDR1 and CDR2 from the germline V gene are SGHRS and YFSETQ. The germline V and J ends were trimmed by 0 bases and 14 bases, with 9 bases remaining between them. The DNA of the CDR3 is TGCGCCAGCAGCTTGGGGGGAGACAAGTTCTTC. This gives the protein CASSLGGDKFF. Looking up the rest from reference TRBV5-1 and TRBJ2-1 gives the full variable domain: KAGVTQTPRYLIKTRGQQVTLSCSPISGHRSVSWYQQTPGQGLQFLFEYFSETQRNKGNFPGRFSGRQFSNSRSEMNVSTLELGDSALYLCASSLGGDKFFGPGTRLTVL.